The 7 T cell receptor beta chains presented below share a single source sample, sequenced in a study of blood T cell repertoires in COVID-19. The data were produced by immunoSEQ multiplex PCR, yet TCRdb's version contains in-frame clones alone and is incomplete. The sample comprises a few hundred thousand clones, roughly nine tenths of which are singletons, and 2.5% to 3.5% rests with the top ten. Material for sequencing was PBMCs or T cells enriched from blood (not recorded which). The receptors come from a woman between 25 and 40 years old who had recovered from COVID-19.

The chain employs TRBV5-4 and TRBJ1-2; TRBD1 matches 11 bases. The CDR3 extends over 14 amino acids. Per the germline V gene, CDR1 is SGHNT and CDR2 is YYREEE (reference sequence). The trim removed 2 bases at V and 7 bases at J, leaving 4 bases unmatched. The CDR3 coding sequence is TGTGCCAGCAGCTTCGGACAGGGGGCGGCTGGCTACACCTTC. Translation gives CASSFGQGAAGYTF.

The chain uses TRBV9 and TRBJ2-1; possibly TRBD2 for D (6 bases). This CDR3 has 14 amino acids. CDR1 and CDR2 (germline): SGDLS, YYNGEE. Trimming left V 4 bases short and J 6 bases short, with 14 bases between. This CDR3 reads CASSSRDWANEQFF. Here the CDR3 DNA reads TGTGCCAGCAGCTCCCGGGACTGGGCCAATGAGCAGTTCTTC.

This sequence joins TRBV2 and TRBJ1-6; 9 bases are shared with TRBD1. The CDR3 consists of 15 residues. V trimming: 2 bases; J trimming: 13 bases; junction bases outside the gene matches: 9. Germline V gene data show CDR1 as SNHLY and CDR2 as FYNNEI. CDR3 bases: TGTGCCAGCAGTGAACAGGGGACAGGGCAGGGGCCCCTCCACTTT. Protein sequence: CASSEQGTGQGPLHF. The variable domain in full, with the rest retrieved from reference TRBV2 and TRBJ1-6, is EPEVTQTPSHQVTQMGQEVILRCVPISNHLYFYWYRQILGQKVEFLVSFYNNEISEKSEIFDDQFSVERPDGSNFTLKIRSTKLEDSAMYFCASSEQGTGQGPLHFGNGTRLTVT.

In its sample, this clone was seen once. A read error may account for a junction end that differs from germline. The chain employs TRBV13 and TRBJ2-7; the match to TRBD2 covers 12 bases. The CDR3 consists of 12 residues. In germline, CDR1 is PRHDT, CDR2 FYEKMQ (reference sequence). CDR3 DNA sequence: TGTGCCAGCACCATCGGACTAGCGGGAAGAAGCTTC. Translation: CASTIGLAGRSF.

The chain joins TRBV19 to TRBJ1-1; D perhaps matches TRBD1 (5 bases). This CDR3 contains 14 residues. The V end was cut by 5 bases, the J end by 0 bases, with 10 bases between. Germline CDR1 LNHDA, CDR2 SQIVND (reference sequence). CDR3 sequence reads: CASSAGHLNTEAFF. The CDR3 nucleotides read TGTGCCAGTAGTGCAGGACACCTGAACACTGAAGCTTTCTTT.

The chain has TRBV9 and TRBJ2-7; TRBD2 agrees at 9 bases. The V and J ends lost 0 bases and 4 bases, in that order; junction bases with no gene match: 5. The CDR3 length is 15 residues. Per the germline V gene, CDR1 is SGDLS and CDR2 is YYNGEE. DNA for the CDR3: TGTGCCAGCAGCGTAGGGTTAGCGGGGGATTACGAGCAGTACTTC. It is translated as CASSVGLAGDYEQYF. The whole variable domain, filled in from reference TRBV9 and TRBJ2-7, reads DSGVTQTPKHLITATGQRVTLRCSPRSGDLSVYWYQQSLDQGLQFLIQYYNGEERAKGNILERFSAQQFPDLHSELNLSSLELGDSALYFCASSVGLAGDYEQYFGPGTRLTVT.

The chain uses TRBV25-1 and TRBJ2-5; tentatively, D is TRBD1 (5 bases). CDR1 MGHDK and CDR2 SYGVNS come from the germline V gene. The CDR3 runs 11 residues. The V gene lost 2 bases and the J gene lost 7 bases, with 5 bases spanning the gap. Here the CDR3 reads CASSERGTQYF. CDR3 nucleotide sequence: TGTGCCAGCAGTGAAAGGGGGACCCAGTACTTC.